These T cell receptor beta chains were read from a single sample in a study of T-cell memory formation after mild COVID-19. TCRdb recomputed calls from the 5' RACE reads with MiXCR, one row per CDR3 protein. The sample holds over 350,000 distinct CDR3 sequences, more than 15% seen once. Sequencing was performed on PBMCs or a T cell subset sorted from them (not recorded which). These receptors all come from a man aged 18 to 35 who had mild COVID-19 (a few samples of this study predate the infection). Cell type and time point are not known. CDR3s include the opening cysteine and the closing phenylalanine or tryptophan. D genes are given only for firm matches. Some rows mark clone size as missing; the rest say once, few, many or name a class of expanded clone.

v_gene: TRBV27
d_gene: -
abundance: -
j_gene: TRBJ1-5
CDR3nt: TGTGCCAGCAGTTTTGCGCCAGGGGGCAATCAGCCCCAGCATTTT
CDR3aa: CASSFAPGGNQPQHF

v_gene: TRBV5-1
d_gene: -
abundance: -
j_gene: TRBJ2-3
CDR3nt: TGCGCCAGCTCCCTAGGGGCGGCCGCAGATACGCAGTATTTT
CDR3aa: CASSLGAAADTQYF

v_gene: TRBV5-1
d_gene: -
abundance: few
j_gene: TRBJ2-2
CDR3nt: TGCGCCAGCAGCTTGCCCCAACTCGACACCGGGGAGCTGTTTTTT
CDR3aa: CASSLPQLDTGELFF

v_gene: TRBV24-1
d_gene: -
abundance: -
j_gene: TRBJ1-1
CDR3nt: TGTGGCCGGCCGAACACTGAAGCTTTCTTT
CDR3aa: CGRPNTEAFF

v_gene: TRBV7-2
d_gene: TRBD1
abundance: few
j_gene: TRBJ1-1
CDR3nt: TGTGCCAGCAGCTTAGAAGGTACAGGGGCGAGGCCTGAAGCTTTCTTT
CDR3aa: CASSLEGTGARPEAFF

v_gene: TRBV5-1
d_gene: -
abundance: once
j_gene: TRBJ2-1
CDR3nt: TGCGCCAGCAGCTTGAGGGCGACTGTAAATGAGCAGTTCTTC
CDR3aa: CASSLRATVNEQFF

v_gene: TRBV2
d_gene: TRBD2
abundance: -
j_gene: TRBJ2-1
CDR3nt: TGTGCCAGCAGTGTTAATTCCGGGGGGAATGAGCAGTTCTTC
CDR3aa: CASSVNSGGNEQFF

v_gene: TRBV6-2/TRBV6-3
d_gene: -
abundance: once
j_gene: TRBJ2-7
CDR3nt: TGTGCCAGCAGTTACCAGGAGACGCCAGGCAACGAGCAGTACTTC
CDR3aa: CASSYQETPGNEQYF

v_gene: TRBV7-2
d_gene: TRBD2
abundance: few
j_gene: TRBJ2-1
CDR3nt: TGTGCCAGCAGCCGGCTAGCGGGCTCCTACAATGAGCAGTTCTTC
CDR3aa: CASSRLAGSYNEQFF

v_gene: TRBV9
d_gene: -
abundance: -
j_gene: TRBJ1-1
CDR3nt: TGTGCCAGCACTCCCGGAGTCTCACCGAAGGGCACTGAAGCTTTCTTT
CDR3aa: CASTPGVSPKGTEAFF

v_gene: TRBV4-2
d_gene: -
abundance: few
j_gene: TRBJ2-5
CDR3nt: TGTGCCAGCAGCCAAGCAGGTGGTCCAGGTTCGGGAGAGACCCAGTACTTC
CDR3aa: CASSQAGGPGSGETQYF

v_gene: TRBV24-1
d_gene: TRBD1
abundance: many
j_gene: TRBJ2-1
CDR3nt: TGTGCCACCGGACAGGGTGCCTACAATGAGCAGTTCTTC
CDR3aa: CATGQGAYNEQFF

v_gene: TRBV29-1
d_gene: -
abundance: few
j_gene: TRBJ2-2
CDR3nt: TGCAGCGTTGAAGGTCGGGGCACCGGGGAGCTGTTTTTT
CDR3aa: CSVEGRGTGELFF

v_gene: TRBV12-5
d_gene: -
abundance: -
j_gene: TRBJ2-1
CDR3nt: TGTGCTAGTGGCCGGGGGGCGGGGAGCTACAATGAGCAGTTCTTC
CDR3aa: CASGRGAGSYNEQFF